This T cell receptor beta chain was identified during a study of CD4 T cells in relation to SARS-CoV-2 and coronaviruses. As for the study in general: Two subjects were Hispanic; patients were 7 or 8 males and a handful of females. Study results and limitations: The cross-reactivity analysis covered only spike protein, not other viral proteins. Compared with monoreactive clones, crossreactive clones showed significantly weaker SARS-CoV-2 expansion.

Profiling relied on immunoSEQ multiplex PCR, and the TCRdb table lists in-frame clones only, not all of them. The sample lists some 42,000 clones; approximately 88% were seen once. Trimming removed 7 bases from V and 2 bases from J; junction bases left unmatched: 7. Per germline, CDR1 MNHEY and CDR2 SVGAGI. CDR3 length equals 14 residues. In the case of this clone: The antigen is not known.

The origin of this receptor is an adult with COVID-19. The sequenced material came from memory CD4+ T cells from PBMCs. V gene TRBV6-5 combines with J gene TRBJ1-2; 7 bases align to TRBD1. The CDR3 region has the DNA TGTGCCAGCACCCCCGGACAGGCGAACTATGGCTACACCTTC. Protein product: CASTPGQANYGYTF.